This T cell receptor beta chain was captured in a study of early T cells in non-severe SARS-CoV-2 infection. In the study overall: Bulk RNA isolated from unsorted whole blood underwent sequencing; chains were not paired.

Many counts were recorded for this clonotype. Individual cDNA molecules received unique molecular identifiers during library preparation. From the 5' RACE reads, TCRdb called clonotypes with MiXCR, one entry per CDR3 protein. The sample has roughly 27,000 distinct CDR3 sequences; 5% are singletons. The V and J ends lost 1 base and 7 bases respectively, with 5 bases between them. This CDR3 is built from 11 residues. Germline assignment: CDR1 SGHAT and CDR2 FQNNGV. The receptor's source is an adult who was a healthcare worker with PCR-confirmed SARS-CoV-2 infection or an uninfected control (not recorded which). Sequenced input: whole blood. The chain couples TRBV11-2 to TRBJ2-7, with D hard to call. The CDR3 bases are TGTGCCAGCAGCTTAGGGTTAGAGCAGTACTTC. Protein: CASSLGLEQYF.